This passage covers 7 T cell receptor beta chains from one sample sequenced in a study of cytomegalovirus exposure and HLA in healthy donors. PCR primers comprised 60 Vbeta and 13 Jbeta primers. Generated by immunoSEQ multiplex PCR, the TCRdb table keeps only in-frame clones and is missing some. Among around 150,000 clones listed, around 65% were seen once. The sample taken for sequencing was PBMCs. These receptors came from a woman aged 40 to 50 in good health and CMV-seropositive.

The J gene is TRBJ1-2, the V gene TRBV7-9; 7 bases align to TRBD1. This CDR3 region has 15 residues. With 0 bases clipped from V and 4 bases from J, the junction kept 5 bases outside the gene matches. CDR1 is SEHNR and CDR2 is FQNEAQ in the germline V gene (reference sequence). CDR3 nucleotide sequence: TGTGCCAGCAGCTTAGCGATGACAGGGCTCTATGGCTACACCTTC. Its translation: CASSLAMTGLYGYTF.

CDR3 residues: CASSLSPSEKLFF. Written as DNA, the CDR3 is TGTGCCAGCAGCTTATCGCCGAGTGAAAAACTGTTTTTT. V and J are TRBV13 and TRBJ1-4; D unclear. The CDR3 loop spans 13 amino acids. Germline values: CDR1 PRHDT, CDR2 FYEKMQ (reference sequence). Trimming removed 2 bases at V and 7 bases at J, with 8 bases between. The whole variable domain, remainder taken from reference TRBV13 and TRBJ1-4, is AAGVIQSPRHLIKEKRETATLKCYPIPRHDTVYWYQQGPGQDPQFLISFYEKMQSDKGSIPDRFSAQQFSDYHSELNMSSLELGDSALYFCASSLSPSEKLFFGSGTQLSVL.

This clone has more than one count but fewer than ten. This sequence joins TRBV28 and TRBJ2-3, with D possibly TRBD1 on 5 matching bases. V lost 4 bases and J 0 bases, leaving 11 bases between the germline ends. CDR3 size: 15 residues. Germline V gene data show CDR1 as MDHEN and CDR2 as SYDVKM. The CDR3 coding sequence is TGTGCCAGCAGTTCCCAGGGTTGGAGCACAGATACGCAGTATTTT. This codes for CASSSQGWSTDTQYF.

The V gene is TRBV11-1, the J gene TRBJ1-1; 10 positions match TRBD1. With V trimmed by 5 bases and J by 5 bases, 5 bases remained unmatched. The CDR3 is made up of 14 amino acids. Germline V gene data show CDR1 as SGHAT and CDR2 as FQDESV (reference sequence). CDR3 sequence (DNA): TGTGCCAGCAGCACGGACAGGGGGTGGACTGAAGCTTTCTTT. The encoded protein is CASSTDRGWTEAFF.

The CDR3 region is CASARVGSSYEQYF. As DNA, the CDR3 is TGTGCCAGTGCGCGTGTAGGGAGCTCCTACGAGCAGTACTTC. The gene calls are TRBV19 and TRBJ2-7; TRBD2 might be the D (5 bases). CDR3 length: 14 residues. Germline CDR1 and CDR2: LNHDA and SQIVND (reference sequence). V dropped 8 bases and J dropped 0 bases, with 14 bases sitting between them.

The rearrangement uses TRBV4-3 and TRBJ2-7; perhaps TRBD1 as D (5 bases). Germline CDR1 and CDR2: LGHNA and YSLEER. CDR3 size: 15 residues. The V end lost 0 bases, the J end lost 6 bases, and 15 bases lay between the germline ends. The CDR3 bases are TGCGCCAGCAGCCAAGATAGTGCATGGGGCGGCGAGCAGTACTTC. Translated, it gives CASSQDSAWGGEQYF.

This clone was seen more than once but under ten times. This chain joins TRBV25-1 and TRBJ2-5; 11 bases align to TRBD1. The junction had 9 bases not matched to a gene; V was cut back by 8 bases and J by 4 bases. CDR3 length: 15 residues. Germline loops: CDR1 MGHDK, CDR2 SYGVNS. The CDR3 region is CASGGQGGTGETQYF. CDR3 bases: TGTGCCAGCGGGGGACAGGGGGGGACCGGAGAGACCCAGTACTTC.